This note documents a single TCR beta chain sequence. Its antigen remains unidentified. Using immunoSEQ multiplex PCR, the repertoire was profiled, and TCRdb retains in-frame clones only, with some absent. Found here are approximately 220,000 clones, about 93% of them singletons; the top ten hold roughly 1%. This entry comes from a study of T cell responses to AZD1222 COVID-19 vaccine. Trimming removed 3 bases at V and 8 bases at J, with 25 bases between. CDR1 is MGHRA and CDR2 is YSYEKL in the germline V gene. This CDR3 contains 17 residues. Study results and limitations: Nearly half of spike-specific TCRs reportedly go after variant regions that carry no mutations. Samples come after the peak T cell response, not at day 14.

V usage is TRBV4-1 and J usage is TRBJ1-2; weak D call: TRBD1 (5 bases). The sequences come from peripheral blood, collected on day 0 of MenACWY control vaccination. This receptor was obtained from an adult in good health. The CDR3 DNA follows: TGCGCCAGCAGCCATTCCACAACCCGGGGGGGGATCCTAGGCTACACCTTC. Amino acid sequence: CASSHSTTRGGILGYTF.